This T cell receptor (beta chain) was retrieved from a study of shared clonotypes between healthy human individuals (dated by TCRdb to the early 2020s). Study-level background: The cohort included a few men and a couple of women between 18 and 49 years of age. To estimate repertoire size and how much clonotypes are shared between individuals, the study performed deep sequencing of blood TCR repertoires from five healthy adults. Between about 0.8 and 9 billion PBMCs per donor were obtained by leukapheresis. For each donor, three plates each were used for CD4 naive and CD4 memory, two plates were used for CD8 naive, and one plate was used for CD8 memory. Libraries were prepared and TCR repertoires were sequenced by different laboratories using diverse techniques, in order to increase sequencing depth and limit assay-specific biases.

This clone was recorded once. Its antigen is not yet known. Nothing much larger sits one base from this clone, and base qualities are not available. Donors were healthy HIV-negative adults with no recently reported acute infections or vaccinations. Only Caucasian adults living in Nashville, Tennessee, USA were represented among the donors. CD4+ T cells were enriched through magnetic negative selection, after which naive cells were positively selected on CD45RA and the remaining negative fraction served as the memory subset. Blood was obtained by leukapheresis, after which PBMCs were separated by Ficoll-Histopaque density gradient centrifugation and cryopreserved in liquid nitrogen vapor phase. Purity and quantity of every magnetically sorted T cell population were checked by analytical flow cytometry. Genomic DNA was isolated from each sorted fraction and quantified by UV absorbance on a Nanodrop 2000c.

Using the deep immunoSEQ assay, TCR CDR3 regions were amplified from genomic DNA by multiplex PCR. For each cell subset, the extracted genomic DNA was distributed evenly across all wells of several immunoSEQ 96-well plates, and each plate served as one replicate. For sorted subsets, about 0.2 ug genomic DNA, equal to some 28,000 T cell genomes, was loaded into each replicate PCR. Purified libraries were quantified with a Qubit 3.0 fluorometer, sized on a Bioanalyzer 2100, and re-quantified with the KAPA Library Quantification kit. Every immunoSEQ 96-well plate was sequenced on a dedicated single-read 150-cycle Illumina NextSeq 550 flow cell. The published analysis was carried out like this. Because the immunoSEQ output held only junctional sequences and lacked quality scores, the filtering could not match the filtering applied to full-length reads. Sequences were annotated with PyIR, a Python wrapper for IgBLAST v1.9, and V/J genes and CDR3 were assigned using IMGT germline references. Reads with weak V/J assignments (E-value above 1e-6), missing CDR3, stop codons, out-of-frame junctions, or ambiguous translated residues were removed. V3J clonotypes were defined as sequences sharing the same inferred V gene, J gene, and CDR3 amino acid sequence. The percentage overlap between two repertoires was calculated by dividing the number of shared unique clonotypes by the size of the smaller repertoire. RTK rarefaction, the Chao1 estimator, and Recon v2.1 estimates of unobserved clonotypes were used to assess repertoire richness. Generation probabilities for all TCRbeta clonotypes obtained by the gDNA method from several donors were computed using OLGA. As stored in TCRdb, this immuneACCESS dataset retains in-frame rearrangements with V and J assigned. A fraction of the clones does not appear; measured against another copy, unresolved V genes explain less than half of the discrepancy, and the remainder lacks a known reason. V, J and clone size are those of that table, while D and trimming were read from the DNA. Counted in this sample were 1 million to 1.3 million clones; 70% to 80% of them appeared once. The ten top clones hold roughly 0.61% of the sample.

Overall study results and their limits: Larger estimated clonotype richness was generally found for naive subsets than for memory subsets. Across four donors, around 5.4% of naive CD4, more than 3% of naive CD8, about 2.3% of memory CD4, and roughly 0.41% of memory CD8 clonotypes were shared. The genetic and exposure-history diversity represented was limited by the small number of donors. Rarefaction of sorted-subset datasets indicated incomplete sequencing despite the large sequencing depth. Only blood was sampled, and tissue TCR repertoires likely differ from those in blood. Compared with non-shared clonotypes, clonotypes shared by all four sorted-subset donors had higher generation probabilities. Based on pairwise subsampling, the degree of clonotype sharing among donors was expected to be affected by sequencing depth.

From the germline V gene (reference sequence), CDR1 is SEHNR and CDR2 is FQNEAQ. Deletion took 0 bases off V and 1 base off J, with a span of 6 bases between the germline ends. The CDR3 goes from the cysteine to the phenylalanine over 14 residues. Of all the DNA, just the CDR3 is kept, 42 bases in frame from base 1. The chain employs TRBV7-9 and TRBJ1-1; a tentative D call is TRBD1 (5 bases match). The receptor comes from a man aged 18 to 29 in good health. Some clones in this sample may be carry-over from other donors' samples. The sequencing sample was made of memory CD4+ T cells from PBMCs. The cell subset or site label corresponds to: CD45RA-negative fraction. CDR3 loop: CASSLAGENTEAFF. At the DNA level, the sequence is TGTGCCAGCAGCTTAGCGGGGGAGAACACTGAAGCTTTCTTT.